The source of this TCR beta chain is a study of cytomegalovirus exposure and HLA in healthy donors. As regards this clone: Antigen: not known.

Whole-study results and caveats: Association with HLA alleles at 0.05 false discovery rate was found for 15,000 or so TCR beta sequences in a later analysis.

The V end lost 9 bases, the J end lost 2 bases, and 15 bases lay between the germline ends. The germline V gene has CDR1 WSHSY and CDR2 SAAADI. This CDR3 contains 14 residues. A multiplex PCR was run with 60 Vbeta primers and 13 Jbeta primers. Assay: immunoSEQ multiplex PCR; the TCRdb copy retains only in-frame clones and omits some. The table shows over 150,000 clones, with 65% to 80% occurring only once. The sequence was obtained from a woman in her forties in good health and CMV-seronegative. The sequencing sample was made of PBMCs. This sequence joins TRBV10-2 and TRBJ2-3, with a tentative D call TRBD1 (5 bases). The CDR3 spells CASCRLGDTDTQYF. Written as DNA, the CDR3 is TGCGCCAGTTGCCGTCTAGGGGACACAGATACGCAGTATTTT.